Shown below are 29 T cell receptor beta chains from a single sample sequenced in a study of blood T cells in healthy people across ages. Sample-barcoded 5' priming and a J-beta primer mix drove a second PCR of roughly 6 to 12 cycles. One entry per CDR3 protein results from TCRdb running MiXCR on the 5' RACE reads. This table has 1.5 million to 2 million distinct CDR3 sequences, about 50% appearing once. Sequenced material: blood. The receptor source for this set is a woman between 35 and 50 years old in good health.

This clonotype was counted between two and nine times. This chain connects TRBV27 to TRBJ2-5, with 7 bases that match TRBD2. Germline V lookup: CDR1 MNHEY, CDR2 SMNVEV (reference sequence). The ends lost 4 bases at V and 5 bases at J; junction bases unmatched: 10. The CDR3 is 15 residues long. The CDR3 here is CASSSRGGLGETQYF. The CDR3 DNA is TGTGCCAGCAGTTCCCGCGGGGGACTTGGGGAGACCCAGTACTTC.

This clonotype has just a few counts. J is TRBJ2-7 and V is TRBV29-1; 9 bases fit TRBD1. This CDR3 is built from 16 residues. Trimming removed 3 bases from V and 3 bases from J; junction bases left unmatched: 12. Germline V gene lookup returns CDR1 SQVTM and CDR2 ANQGSEA. The CDR3 sequence is CSVENPGTGHDYEQYF. CDR3 DNA sequence: TGCAGCGTTGAGAACCCCGGGACAGGGCATGACTACGAGCAGTACTTC.

V is TRBV3-1 and J is TRBJ2-3; D remains ambiguous. The CDR3 totals 14 residues. Germline V gene data show CDR1 as LGHDT and CDR2 as YNNKEL (reference sequence). Trimming cost V 4 bases and J 6 bases, with 14 bases left between them. This CDR3 reads CASSPVDRGDTQYF. CDR3 coding DNA: TGTGCCAGCAGCCCGGTGGACCGTGGCGATACGCAGTATTTT.

The chain links TRBV4-3 to TRBJ2-4; the D gene is possibly TRBD1 (5 bases). The end of the DNA is better explained by TRBJ2-5, so the J call may be wrong. Germline CDR1 and CDR2: LGHNA and YSLEER. This CDR3 spans 16 amino acids. This CDR3 reads CASSQPAGSGKETQYF. The CDR3 DNA is TGCGCCAGCAGCCAGCCTGCAGGGTCTGGAAAAGAGACCCAGTACTTC.

The CDR3 sequence: CASSQDLLGYGYTF. Here the CDR3 DNA reads TGCGCCAGCAGCCAAGATCTGTTGGGCTATGGCTACACCTTC. The gene calls are TRBV4-3 and TRBJ1-2; no clear D. V lost 0 bases to trimming and J lost 4 bases, with 9 bases between them. This CDR3 is built from 14 residues. Germline CDR1 is LGHNA and CDR2 is YSLEER.

This clonotype was detected a few times. Compared with germline, one end of the junction differs, possibly owing to a read error. This chain joins TRBV4-1 and TRBJ2-5, with D perhaps matching TRBD1 or TRBD2 (5 bases each). The CDR3 has 14 amino acids. CDR1 and CDR2 (germline): MGHRA, YSYEKL. The CDR3 sequence is CASSQPTGAETQYF. CDR3 in DNA: TGTGCCAGCAGCCAGCCCACCGGGGCAGAGACCCAGTACTTC.

Points on this clonotype: Its ends do not fully match the called genes, so a read error is possible. V usage is TRBV24-1 and J usage is TRBJ2-5; 8 bases align to TRBD1. The germline CDR1 and CDR2 sequences are KGHDR and SFDVKD. This CDR3 comprises 17 residues. CDR3 coding DNA: TGTACCACCAGTGACCCGATCGGGACAGGACTCCAAGAGACCCAGTACTTC. Protein: CTTSDPIGTGLQETQYF.

The DNA for the CDR3 is TGTGCCAGCAGCTTTGACAGCCTAGGCTACACCTTC. Translation: CASSFDSLGYTF. V usage is TRBV5-6 and J usage is TRBJ1-2, with D perhaps TRBD1 (5 bases). Trimming took off 2 bases at V and 8 bases at J, with 10 bases between the two ends. CDR1 and CDR2 (germline): SGHDT, YYEEEE. The CDR3 runs 12 residues.

The chain is built from TRBV11-1 and TRBJ1-1, with a weak D call TRBD1 (5 bases). V shed 1 base and J shed 0 bases, with 18 bases lying between them. This CDR3 is 18 amino acids long. Germline assignment: CDR1 SGHAT and CDR2 FQDESV (reference sequence). The CDR3: CASSLVVGPHAMNTEAFF. The CDR3 nucleotides read TGTGCCAGCAGCTTAGTCGTGGGACCCCACGCAATGAACACTGAAGCTTTCTTT.

The sample holds many counts of this clonotype. CDR3 DNA sequence: TGTGCCAGCAGCTTAGATGAAAAACTGTTTTTT. This encodes CASSLDEKLFF. V gene TRBV7-9 combines with J gene TRBJ1-4, with D hard to call. V was cut by 1 base and J by 6 bases, with 0 bases left in between. This CDR3 comprises 11 residues. Germline CDR1 is SEHNR and CDR2 is FQNEAQ (reference sequence). Supplemented by reference TRBV7-9 and TRBJ1-4, the full variable domain reads DTGVSQNPRHKITKRGQNVTFRCDPISEHNRLYWYRQTLGQGPEFLTYFQNEAQLEKSRLLSDRFSAERPKGSFSTLEIQRTEQGDSAMYLCASSLDEKLFFGSGTQLSVL.

A few counts support this clonotype. The rearrangement uses TRBV27 and TRBJ2-3, with TRBD2 as a possible D gene (7 bases). CDR3 size: 15 residues. V was clipped by 0 bases and J by 2 bases, with 9 bases between them. Germline V CDR1 and CDR2: MNHEY, SMNVEV (reference sequence). The CDR3 region is CASSLSGGVTDTQYF. The CDR3 DNA reads as TGTGCCAGCAGTTTATCAGGGGGGGTCACAGATACGCAGTATTTT.

CDR3 loop: CASSPMRSTDTQYF. DNA for the CDR3: TGTGCCAGCTCACCAATGAGAAGCACAGATACGCAGTATTTT. This chain uses TRBV18 with TRBJ2-3; D remains unclear. V dropped 2 bases and J dropped 0 bases, with 6 bases sitting between them. This CDR3 spans 14 amino acids. Germline V gives CDR1 KGHSH, CDR2 LQKENI.

About this clonotype: The junction and the germline gene differ at one end; a read error may be behind it. V gene TRBV7-7 combines with J gene TRBJ2-5; 10 nucleotides align to TRBD2. Germline V gene sequence: CDR1 SSHAT, CDR2 FNYEAQ (reference sequence). The CDR3 spans 16 residues. CDR3: CASSLEDTSGEETQYF. CDR3 DNA sequence: TGTGCTAGCAGCTTAGAAGACACTAGCGGGGAAGAGACCCAGTACTTC.

CDR3 nucleotides: TGTGCCACCAGTGATCCCCCATTGAATGAGCAGTTCTTC. Its translation is CATSDPPLNEQFF. The genes are TRBV24-1 and TRBJ2-1, with D unresolved. The CDR3 loop spans 13 amino acids. Germline CDR1 is KGHDR and CDR2 is SFDVKD. The V gene lost 3 bases and the J gene lost 7 bases, with 9 bases spanning the gap.

The CDR3 is CASSRQPGTGRETQYF. The CDR3 DNA sequence: TGTGCCAGCAGCCGCCAGCCCGGGACAGGTAGAGAGACCCAGTACTTC. The rearrangement joins TRBV7-2 to TRBJ2-5, with 8 bases that match TRBD1. The CDR3 sequence is 16 residues long. Germline trimming cut 5 bases from V and 4 bases from J; bases unmatched to any gene: 12. Germline assignment: CDR1 SGHTA and CDR2 FQGNSA.

The V call is TRBV27, the J call TRBJ1-2; D not certain. The CDR3 is 15 amino acids. Trimming cost V 5 bases and J 4 bases, with 17 bases left between them. Looked up from germline, CDR1 is MNHEY and CDR2 is SMNVEV (reference sequence). The CDR3 DNA follows: TGTGCCAGCAGTGGTTTAACACCAGGAGGCTATGGCTACACCTTC. This encodes CASSGLTPGGYGYTF.

V gene TRBV19 combines with J gene TRBJ2-7; 7 bases align to TRBD1. Germline values: CDR1 LNHDA, CDR2 SQIVND (reference sequence). The CDR3 is 15 amino acids. V was clipped by 5 bases and J by 4 bases; unmatched bases: 11. In DNA form, the CDR3 reads TGTGCCAGTAGTTCACGACAGGGAATATCGTACGAGCAGTACTTC. Its protein is CASSSRQGISYEQYF.

V and J are TRBV6-1 and TRBJ2-5; 7 nucleotides agree with TRBD1. The end of the DNA is better explained by TRBJ2-7, so the J call may be wrong. Germline V CDR1 and CDR2: MNHNS, SASEGT. The CDR3 is 14 amino acids. The CDR3 spells CASSGTGAVLEQYF. The CDR3 bases are TGTGCCAGCAGTGGAACAGGGGCTGTTCTCGAGCAGTACTTC.

The chain has TRBV12-3 or TRBV12-4 and TRBJ2-6, with a weak D call TRBD1 (6 bases). V lost 5 bases to trimming and J lost 0 bases, with 14 bases between them. The CDR3 is made up of 17 amino acids. The CDR3 is CASSPLTGFSGANVLTF. In DNA form, the CDR3 reads TGTGCCAGCAGTCCGTTGACAGGATTCTCTGGGGCCAACGTCCTGACTTTC.

This clonotype was seen a few times. The gene calls are TRBV28 and TRBJ2-4; 7 positions match TRBD1. J lost 1 base, V lost 6 bases, and 12 bases had no gene match. The CDR3 extends over 17 amino acids. The germline V gene has CDR1 MDHEN and CDR2 SYDVKM. The CDR3 loop is CASRIPDRAKAKNIQYF. The CDR3 DNA sequence: TGTGCCAGCAGAATCCCTGACAGGGCGAAGGCCAAAAACATTCAGTACTTC.

The CDR3 bases are TGCGCCAGCCGACAGGGGGGTACGACCGGGGAGCTGTTTTTT. Amino acid sequence: CASRQGGTTGELFF. V usage is TRBV5-1 and J usage is TRBJ2-2, with 9 bases that match TRBD1. The germline CDR1 and CDR2 sequences are SGHRS and YFSETQ. The CDR3 extends over 14 amino acids. Losses at the gene ends were 7 bases for V and 5 bases for J; bases not matched to a gene: 6.

The chain has TRBV20-1 and TRBJ2-1, with 7 bases identical to TRBD2. The junction had 8 bases not matched to a gene; V was cut back by 3 bases and J by 9 bases. This CDR3 contains 13 residues. The germline V gene encodes CDR1 DFQATT and CDR2 SNEGSKA (reference sequence). The CDR3 coding sequence is TGCAGTGCTAGGAGGGAGGGGATGGGTGAGCAGTTCTTC. Translated, it gives CSARREGMGEQFF.

The chain is built from TRBV6-6 and TRBJ2-4; D may be TRBD1 (5 bases). The CDR3 totals 14 residues. V lost 5 bases and J 2 bases, leaving 10 bases between the germline ends. The germline V gene has CDR1 MNHNY and CDR2 SVGAGI (reference sequence). The CDR3 region has the DNA TGTGCCAGCAGTCCAAGGGGTCCCAAAAACATTCAGTACTTC. It codes for CASSPRGPKNIQYF.

The chain uses TRBV2 and TRBJ1-6, with D unresolved. The germline V gene encodes CDR1 SNHLY and CDR2 FYNNEI. V was clipped by 3 bases and J by 3 bases, with 12 bases between them. There are 16 residues in the CDR3. The CDR3 protein is CASSDVGNNYNSPLHF. In nucleotides, the CDR3 is TGTGCCAGCAGTGATGTAGGCAACAACTATAATTCACCCCTCCACTTT.

This clonotype turned up a few times. The chain uses TRBV29-1 and TRBJ2-1; TRBD2 matches at 12 bases. V lost 7 bases, J lost 5 bases, and 9 bases stayed unmatched. This CDR3 comprises 15 residues. Germline V lookup: CDR1 SQVTM, CDR2 ANQGSEA. The CDR3 DNA is TGCAGCGGTGCCCTACTAGCGGGGGGTCACAATGAGCAGTTCTTC. This translates into CSGALLAGGHNEQFF.

This clonotype was observed many times. The chain links TRBV4-3 to TRBJ2-3; weak D call: TRBD2 (5 bases). CDR1 is LGHNA, CDR2 YSLEER, per germline. V lost 4 bases and J 1 base, leaving 12 bases between the germline ends. The length of the CDR3 is 15 residues. The CDR3 loop reads CASSPLTGGTDTQYF. The CDR3 region has the DNA TGCGCCAGCAGCCCCTTGACCGGGGGCACAGATACGCAGTATTTT.

In DNA form, the CDR3 reads TGTGCCAGCAGTTACTTAGGGGAGCTGTTTTTT. Protein sequence: CASSYLGELFF. The chain has TRBV6-5 and TRBJ2-2; D is undetermined. Trimming took 1 base from V and 8 from J, leaving 2 bases between them. The CDR3 contains 11 residues. Germline loops: CDR1 MNHEY, CDR2 SVGAGI.

This chain joins TRBV10-3 and TRBJ1-2, with a possible D match to TRBD1 (6 bases). V lost 10 bases and J 7 bases, leaving 10 bases between the germline ends. The CDR3 is 10 residues long. Germline V gene sequence: CDR1 ENHRY, CDR2 SYGVKD. Written as DNA, the CDR3 is TGTGCCACCAGGGGAGGTGGCTACACCTTC. This encodes CATRGGGYTF.

V is TRBV15 and J is TRBJ1-4; D remains unclear. Germline lookup yields CDR1 LNHNV and CDR2 YYDKDF (reference sequence). This CDR3 is built from 14 residues. Between the trimmed V and J ends, which lost 0 bases and 8 bases, there was a span of 10 bases. Here the CDR3 DNA reads TGTGCCACCAGCAGAGACGGGTCCCCGGAAAAACTGTTTTTT. Translation gives CATSRDGSPEKLFF.